This TCR beta chain was profiled in a study of T cell responses to AZD1222 COVID-19 vaccine. Study as a whole: Analyses pooled second doses at about 4 or about 12 weeks. Study observations and caveats: Of spike-specific TCRs, nearly half reportedly target regions left unmutated in variants. Donor demographics were predominantly white British with a female majority; clonal diversity may be underestimated.

V lost 7 bases to trimming and J lost 0 bases, with 10 bases between them. Per germline, CDR1 ENHRY and CDR2 SYGVKD. The CDR3 is 13 residues long. To note about this clone: The antigen is unknown.

Some clones are missing from TCRdb's copy, which holds only in-frame ones; the method was immunoSEQ multiplex PCR. The sample has about 150,000 clones, less than 95% seen once. Material: peripheral blood, obtained on day 0 of AZD1222 vaccination. The chain joins TRBV10-3 to TRBJ2-7; the D gene is possibly TRBD2 (5 bases). This TCR was recovered from an adult in good health. This CDR3 is CAIMSGSSYEQYF. CDR3 bases: TGTGCCATCATGAGCGGCAGCTCCTACGAGCAGTACTTC.